The entry below describes one TCR beta chain. The data stem from a study of T cell responses to AZD1222 COVID-19 vaccine. Assay used: immunoSEQ multiplex PCR; TCRdb lists only in-frame clones, some missing. The sample contains 100,000 to 150,000 clones, about 90% of which appear only once. The CDR3 has 15 residues. Germline values: CDR1 LNHDA, CDR2 SQIVND (reference sequence). Trimming took 4 bases from V and 4 from J, leaving 16 bases between them. The input for sequencing was peripheral blood, taken on day 0 of AZD1222 vaccination. The rearrangement links TRBV19 to TRBJ1-2; D call uncertain. The clonotype comes from an adult in good health. Here the CDR3 reads CASSRFLDEGYGYTF. The DNA of the CDR3 is TGTGCCAGTAGTAGGTTCCTCGACGAGGGCTATGGCTACACCTTC.